This entry concerns a single TCR beta chain. This clonotype came up many times. There is no known antigen for this receptor. There are no base qualities to consult, and no much larger clone falls within one base. The library relied on PCR. Data came from an Illumina HiSeq 2500. TCR library preparation used molecular barcoding, with unique molecular identifiers applied to normalize quantification of the TCRbeta repertoire. TCRdb passed the public sequencing reads through fastp at Q25 and MiXCR, retaining productive beta sequences. CDR3 protein sequences are deduplicated, and each keeps its most common genes and DNA. Here the sample has 150,000 to 200,000 distinct CDR3 sequences; around 7% occur a single time. Clones ranked in the top ten supply 3% of the sample. These data originate in a study of T-cell reconstitution after alpha-beta-depleted transplantation in children (dated by TCRdb to 2016 to 2018). For the wider study: Using TCR repertoire profiling, the study followed T-cell immune reconstitution in a quantitative way in children after TCRalphabeta/CD19-depleted allogeneic hematopoietic cell transplantation.

Clipping removes 4 bases from V and 3 bases from J, with 10 as the unmatched junction base count. The germline V gene supplies CDR1 SGHRS and CDR2 YFSETQ. The CDR3 starts with the cysteine, ends with the phenylalanine, and has 15 residues. Only the CDR3 DNA stays, 45 bases, in frame from base 1. The sequence was obtained from a human donor who donated a stem cell graft to a child with Wiskott-Aldrich syndrome. Here the sequenced sample was PBMCs from the stem cell graft donor, taken from the stem cell graft. This receptor chain uses TRBV5-1 and TRBJ2-7; 7 central bases correspond to TRBD1. Here is the DNA: TGCGCCAGCAGCCCCTCAGGGGGTACGGGCTACGAGCAGTACTTC. Its product reads: CASSPSGGTGYEQYF.